The 7 T cell receptor beta chains given below trace back to one sample, sequenced in a study of technical replicates of blood from a handful of donors. Sequencing used immunoSEQ multiplex PCR; TCRdb keeps in-frame clones, though not all of them. The data show 80,000 to 95,000 clones, with just over 95% seen just once and about 0.31% held by the top ten. The sequencing input was T cells isolated from PBMCs. The receptor source for this set is a human donor in good health.

This chain connects TRBV6-5 to TRBJ1-1; 9 bases agree with TRBD1. The CDR3 loop spans 15 amino acids. V lost 5 bases, J lost 3 bases, and 7 bases stayed unmatched. Germline V gives CDR1 MNHEY, CDR2 SVGAGI. CDR3 residues: CASSQRDREYTEAFF. In DNA form, the CDR3 reads TGTGCCAGCAGTCAAAGGGACAGGGAGTACACTGAAGCTTTCTTT.

The gene calls are TRBV18 and TRBJ2-6; D is uncertain. Germline loops: CDR1 KGHSH, CDR2 LQKENI. Trimming took off 0 bases at V and 0 bases at J, with 12 bases between the two ends. The CDR3 covers 18 residues. This CDR3 is CASSPPVPGSSGANVLTF. CDR3 bases: TGTGCCAGCTCACCACCGGTACCAGGATCCTCTGGGGCCAACGTCCTGACTTTC.

The V gene is TRBV28, the J gene TRBJ2-7; D unclear. Looked up from germline, CDR1 is MDHEN and CDR2 is SYDVKM. The CDR3 runs to 14 residues. Trimming cost V 3 bases and J 0 bases, with 9 bases left between them. The CDR3 nucleotides read TGTGCCAGCAGTTTTTCGGTTTTCTCCTACGAGCAGTACTTC. The encoded protein is CASSFSVFSYEQYF.

The V gene is TRBV28, the J gene TRBJ1-2, with 7 bases lining up with TRBD1. CDR3 length: 19 residues. Germline trimming cut 1 base from V and 8 bases from J; bases unmatched to any gene: 22. Germline V gene lookup returns CDR1 MDHEN and CDR2 SYDVKM. The CDR3 loop is CASSLFFSKRDSQGEGYTF. As DNA, the CDR3 is TGTGCCAGCAGTTTATTCTTCTCTAAAAGGGACAGCCAAGGGGAGGGCTACACCTTC.

This chain joins TRBV7-9 and TRBJ1-2; 8 nucleotides align to TRBD1. With V trimmed by 5 bases and J by 3 bases, 5 bases remained unmatched. The CDR3 runs to 14 residues. CDR1 is SEHNR, CDR2 FQNEAQ, per germline (reference sequence). The chain's CDR3 is CASSRTGGYYGYTF. The CDR3 nucleotides read TGTGCCAGCAGCCGTACAGGGGGTTACTATGGCTACACCTTC.

This sequence joins TRBV5-4 and TRBJ1-5; D is undetermined. Germline V gives CDR1 SGHNT, CDR2 YYREEE (reference sequence). The V gene lost 2 bases and the J gene lost 0 bases, with 6 bases spanning the gap. The CDR3 contains 14 residues. The CDR3: CASSFTGSNQPQHF. The CDR3 DNA reads TGTGCCAGCAGCTTTACGGGTAGCAATCAGCCCCAGCATTTT.

The chain couples TRBV27 to TRBJ2-5, with 8 bases identical to TRBD2. V was clipped by 4 bases and J by 5 bases; unmatched bases: 6. This CDR3 comprises 14 residues. Germline lookup yields CDR1 MNHEY and CDR2 SMNVEV (reference sequence). This CDR3 reads CASSWTSLEETQYF. CDR3 sequence (DNA): TGTGCCAGCAGTTGGACTAGCCTGGAGGAGACCCAGTACTTC.